Each of the 11 T cell receptor beta chains below was sequenced from the same sample in a study of T cells in tuberculosis. Only in-frame clones appear in the TCRdb table, and some are missing; sequencing was by immunoSEQ multiplex PCR. The table lists about 33,000 clones, 92% of them singletons, with about 7.4% in the top ten. Material: PBMCs. Receptor source: a donor aged 10 to 29 with latent tuberculosis or without tuberculosis infection. Some clones in this sample may be carry-over from other donors' samples.

This chain joins TRBV6-5 and TRBJ1-3; possibly TRBD1 for D (6 bases). Germline loops: CDR1 MNHEY, CDR2 SVGAGI. V lost 6 bases, J lost 3 bases, and 15 bases lay in between. The CDR3 covers 15 residues. CDR3 residues: CASRTTGPLGNTIYF. DNA of the CDR3: TGTGCCAGCAGGACGACAGGTCCTCTTGGAAACACCATATATTTT.

This chain joins TRBV7-9 and TRBJ2-1, with 9 positions matching TRBD1. Germline V CDR1 and CDR2: SEHNR, FQNEAQ (reference sequence). This CDR3 has 14 amino acids. The V gene end was trimmed by 2 bases and the J gene end by 8 bases; junction bases not matched to a gene: 4. The CDR3 loop is CASSLLTGGHEQFF. CDR3 sequence (DNA): TGTGCCAGCAGCTTACTTACAGGGGGCCATGAGCAGTTCTTC. Combining the CDR3 with reference TRBV7-9 and TRBJ2-1 gives the whole variable domain DTGVSQNPRHKITKRGQNVTFRCDPISEHNRLYWYRQTLGQGPEFLTYFQNEAQLEKSRLLSDRFSAERPKGSFSTLEIQRTEQGDSAMYLCASSLLTGGHEQFFGPGTRLTVL.

This chain joins TRBV27 and TRBJ1-1; D unresolved. The germline CDR1 and CDR2 sequences are MNHEY and SMNVEV (reference sequence). V was trimmed by 6 bases and J by 4 bases, leaving 15 bases between them. The CDR3 has 14 amino acids. CDR3 coding DNA: TGTGCCAGCAGACTACAAGGTTTTATCACTGAAGCTTTCTTT. It codes for CASRLQGFITEAFF.

This chain links TRBV19 with TRBJ2-7, with TRBD1 identical over 7 bases. Germline CDR1 reads LNHDA; CDR2 reads SQIVND (reference sequence). J lost 6 bases, V lost 5 bases, and 7 bases had no gene match. The CDR3 sequence is 13 residues long. In nucleotides, the CDR3 is TGTGCCAGTAGTTCACAGGGGATCGGCGAGCAGTACTTC. Amino acid sequence: CASSSQGIGEQYF.

J is TRBJ1-5 and V is TRBV10-3; TRBD1 matches at 8 bases. Per the germline V gene, CDR1 is ENHRY and CDR2 is SYGVKD. Trimming removed 6 bases from V and 2 bases from J; junction bases left unmatched: 0. This CDR3 region has 13 residues. In DNA, the CDR3 is TGTGCCATCAGGGGACAGGGCAATCAGCCCCAGCATTTT. Protein sequence: CAIRGQGNQPQHF.

The rearrangement links TRBV28 to TRBJ1-3; 7 bases are shared with TRBD1. CDR1 is MDHEN and CDR2 is SYDVKM in the germline V gene. The V segment lost 4 bases and the J segment 2 bases; nucleotides outside the gene matches: 5. The CDR3 is 15 residues long. The DNA of the CDR3 is TGTGCCAGCAGTTCACTTACAGGGGCTGGAAACACCATATATTTT. This translates into CASSSLTGAGNTIYF.

The rearrangement uses TRBV9 and TRBJ1-1; 9 bases map to TRBD1. Germline V gene lookup returns CDR1 SGDLS and CDR2 YYNGEE. V lost 0 bases and J lost 4; bases outside the gene matches: 4. This CDR3 has 15 residues. CDR3 bases: TGTGCCAGCAGCGTAGCCGGGACAGGGCGCACTGAAGCTTTCTTT. The encoded protein is CASSVAGTGRTEAFF.

The genes are TRBV20-1 and TRBJ2-5, with D possibly TRBD2 on 6 matching bases. This CDR3 comprises 11 residues. V was trimmed by 1 base and J by 11 bases, leaving 11 bases between them. Germline assignment: CDR1 DFQATT and CDR2 SNEGSKA (reference sequence). The CDR3 nucleotides read TGCAGTGCTAGAGGTATCCGGGGGCAGTACTTC. It codes for CSARGIRGQYF.

CDR3 nucleotides: TGTGCCAGCAGCCTAACCGGGGTCATGAACACTGAAGCTTTCTTT. Protein sequence: CASSLTGVMNTEAFF. The rearrangement links TRBV11-2 to TRBJ1-1; D remains ambiguous. This CDR3 spans 15 amino acids. Per the germline V gene, CDR1 is SGHAT and CDR2 is FQNNGV. The V end was cut by 5 bases, the J end by 0 bases, with 13 bases between.

This clone was seen only once. The chain carries TRBV10-3 and TRBJ1-1, with TRBD1 identical over 7 bases. Per the germline V gene, CDR1 is ENHRY and CDR2 is SYGVKD. The J segment lost 14 bases and the V segment lost 6 bases, leaving 12 bases of the junction unmatched. This CDR3 contains 12 residues. The CDR3 coding sequence is TGTGCCATCAGCTCCGGGACAGTCGTTGGGTTCTTT. Translated: CAISSGTVVGFF.

The CDR3 loop is CASSLTPSGRLWEQYF. In nucleotides, the CDR3 is TGTGCCAGCAGCTTAACGCCTAGCGGGAGGCTTTGGGAGCAGTACTTC. The chain is built from TRBV7-2 and TRBJ2-7; TRBD2 aligns across 11 bases. The V and J ends lost 2 bases and 7 bases, in that order; junction bases with no gene match: 10. The V gene's germline CDR1 is SGHTA and CDR2 FQGNSA. CDR3 size: 16 residues.